These 30 T cell receptor beta chains share one sample of origin, sequenced in a study of Graves' ophthalmopathy and Graves' hyperthyroidism. RNA served as the template for amplifying TCR beta CDR3 regions. RT-PCR in the first round used HTBI primers; a second-round multiplex PCR followed. TCRdb reanalysed the multiplex PCR reads using MiXCR and keeps one entry per CDR3 protein. The table has about 220,000 distinct CDR3 sequences, 20% to 25% seen once. Sequencing was carried out using peripheral blood. The receptors come from a woman in her 50s with Graves' ophthalmopathy.

Turning to this clonotype: A junction boundary mismatches the germline segment, possibly from a read error. The chain combines TRBV7-7 with TRBJ2-5; the D gene is possibly TRBD1 (5 bases). CDR3 size: 15 residues. CDR1 SSHAT and CDR2 FNYEAQ come from the germline V gene (reference sequence). CDR3 sequence (DNA): TGTGCTAGCAGCACCGACAGCTTTACCCAAGAGACCCAGTACTTC. Translating it yields CASSTDSFTQETQYF. The whole variable domain, remainder taken from reference TRBV7-7 and TRBJ2-5, is GAGVSQSPRYKVTKRGQDVTLRCDPISSHATLYWYQQALGQGPEFLTYFNYEAQPDKSGLPSDRFSAERPEGSISTLTIQRTEQRDSAMYRCASSTDSFTQETQYFGPGTRLLVL.

Ten or more counts support this clonotype. The gene calls are TRBV19 and TRBJ1-5; unclear D gene. Germline CDR1 and CDR2: LNHDA and SQIVND (reference sequence). The CDR3 extends over 13 amino acids. The V gene lost 9 bases and the J gene lost 8 bases, with 17 bases spanning the gap. In DNA form, the CDR3 reads TGTGCCAGCACCCGTGGGCCTTTTGAGCCCCAGCATTTT. It encodes CASTRGPFEPQHF.

The V call is TRBV15, the J call TRBJ1-2, with 7 bases that match TRBD1. V lost 5 bases and J lost 3; bases outside the gene matches: 3. The CDR3 has 13 amino acids. Germline V CDR1 and CDR2: LNHNV, YYDKDF (reference sequence). The CDR3 DNA reads as TGTGCCACCAGCCTCGACAGGGACTATGGCTACACCTTC. Its protein product is CATSLDRDYGYTF.

This clonotype was found many times. The chain employs TRBV10-3 and TRBJ1-2, with 8 bases aligning to TRBD1. Germline V gives CDR1 ENHRY, CDR2 SYGVKD. CDR3 length equals 13 residues. Unmatched junction bases numbered 4, after V lost 7 bases and J lost 3 bases. The CDR3 bases are TGTGCCATCAATCGACAGGGGTACTATGGCTACACCTTC. Its protein product is CAINRQGYYGYTF.

A note on this clonotype: A read error may produce the germline difference seen at one junction end. The chain recombines TRBV6-2 or TRBV6-3 with TRBJ1-2; a weak D match, TRBD1 (6 bases). CDR3 length: 15 amino acids. Germline V gives CDR1 MNHEY, CDR2 SVGEGT. The CDR3 bases are TGTGCCAGCAGTATCGAGGTACAGGGCCATTCTGGCTACATCTTC. This sequence encodes CASSIEVQGHSGYIF.

This clonotype has at least ten counts. The chain is built from TRBV11-1 and TRBJ2-7, with TRBD1 matching over 9 bases. Germline assignment: CDR1 SGHAT and CDR2 FQDESV (reference sequence). The CDR3 runs 16 residues. The V and J ends lost 4 bases and 0 bases, in that order; junction bases with no gene match: 7. The CDR3 DNA reads as TGTGCCAGCAGCTCGAGACAGGGGGGACTCTCCTACGAGCAGTACTTC. This translates into CASSSRQGGLSYEQYF.

V is TRBV20-1 and J is TRBJ2-5, with 8 bases aligning to TRBD2. This CDR3 is built from 15 residues. V lost 2 bases to trimming and J lost 5 bases; unmatched junction nucleotides: 10. Per germline, CDR1 DFQATT and CDR2 SNEGSKA (reference sequence). CDR3 loop: CSARSVAGMSETQYF. The DNA of the CDR3 is TGCAGTGCTAGATCGGTAGCGGGAATGAGTGAGACCCAGTACTTC.

V gene TRBV25-1 combines with J gene TRBJ2-2; possible D gene TRBD2, 5 bases. Looked up from germline, CDR1 is MGHDK and CDR2 is SYGVNS. This CDR3 region has 17 residues. V was cut by 1 base and J by 1 base, with 13 bases left in between. In DNA, the CDR3 is TGTGCCAGCAGTGAATTATCCGGGGTGGGGAACACCGGGGAGCTGTTTTTT. It translates to CASSELSGVGNTGELFF.

The chain combines TRBV30 with TRBJ1-1, with TRBD1 identical over 10 bases. The CDR3 has 14 amino acids. The ends lost 7 bases at V and 5 bases at J; junction bases unmatched: 10. Germline CDR1 and CDR2: GTSNPN and SVGIG (reference sequence). CDR3 amino acids: CAFDSGTGDTEAFF. The DNA for the CDR3 is TGTGCCTTCGATTCCGGGACAGGGGATACTGAAGCTTTCTTT.

This clonotype was found many times. CDR3 nucleotide sequence: TGTGCCAGCAGCTTAGCGTTCGGGCGGCGGCCCAAAAACATTCAGTACTTC. It specifies CASSLAFGRRPKNIQYF. The chain joins TRBV7-2 to TRBJ2-4, with D uncertain. This CDR3 has 17 amino acids. In germline, CDR1 is SGHTA, CDR2 FQGNSA. Trimming pared 0 bases from V and 2 bases from J, leaving 14 bases between.

The table lists this clonotype with a few counts. The rearrangement joins TRBV6-1 to TRBJ2-5; D may be TRBD1 or TRBD2 (6 bases each). V shed 8 bases and J shed 3 bases, with 22 bases lying between them. The CDR3 totals 16 residues. CDR1 is MNHNS, CDR2 SASEGT, per germline. The CDR3 protein is CASSPVSGALKETQYF. In DNA form, the CDR3 reads TGTGCCAGCTCCCCTGTCTCGGGGGCCCTAAAAGAGACCCAGTACTTC.

This clonotype showed up many times. The chain links TRBV11-2 to TRBJ2-7; D is perhaps TRBD2 (5 bases). This CDR3 has 12 amino acids. Germline CDR1 and CDR2: SGHAT and FQNNGV. The V end lost 0 bases, the J end lost 9 bases, and 9 bases lay between the germline ends. This CDR3 is CASSLDRTAQYF. The CDR3 coding sequence is TGTGCCAGCAGCTTAGATCGGACTGCGCAGTACTTC. Looking up the rest from reference TRBV11-2 and TRBJ2-7 gives the full variable domain: EAGVAQSPRYKIIEKRQSVAFWCNPISGHATLYWYQQILGQGPKLLIQFQNNGVVDDSQLPKDRFSAERLKGVDSTLKIQPAKLEDSAVYLCASSLDRTAQYFGPGTRLTVT.

This clonotype was seen repeatedly, ten times or more. The rearrangement uses TRBV7-8 and TRBJ1-2; 9 bases map to TRBD1. The junction had 2 bases not matched to a gene; V was cut back by 5 bases and J by 4 bases. Germline CDR1 SGHVS, CDR2 FQNEAQ. The CDR3 contains 13 residues. The CDR3 DNA is TGTGCCAGCAGCCCGGACAGGGGCTATGGCTACACCTTC. It specifies CASSPDRGYGYTF.

The chain couples TRBV6-1 to TRBJ1-6, with D uncertain. Germline lookup yields CDR1 MNHNS and CDR2 SASEGT. The V and J ends lost 4 bases and 7 bases respectively, with 11 bases between them. The CDR3 totals 14 residues. In DNA form, the CDR3 reads TGTGCCAGCAGTGTATCGGTCGGCAATTCACCCCTCCACTTT. Amino acid sequence: CASSVSVGNSPLHF.

This clonotype was observed many times. The rearrangement uses TRBV11-2 and TRBJ2-5; D gene uncertain. The ends were cut back, 3 bases at V and 2 bases at J, with 7 bases in the middle. The germline V gene encodes CDR1 SGHAT and CDR2 FQNNGV. The CDR3 runs to 13 residues. CDR3 amino acids: CASSLGRQETQYF. CDR3 in DNA: TGTGCCAGCAGCTTGGGCCGACAAGAGACCCAGTACTTC.

This clonotype was counted ten times or more. V gene TRBV2 combines with J gene TRBJ2-4, with no clear D. This CDR3 region has 11 residues. The V end was cut by 0 bases, the J end by 9 bases, with 3 bases between. The germline V gene encodes CDR1 SNHLY and CDR2 FYNNEI. The chain's CDR3 is CASSEAGIQYF. CDR3 DNA sequence: TGTGCCAGCAGTGAAGCAGGCATTCAGTACTTC.

This clonotype was counted many times. V and J are TRBV24-1 and TRBJ2-7; the D gene could be TRBD1 or TRBD2 (5 bases each). The CDR3 loop spans 13 amino acids. V dropped 4 bases and J dropped 4 bases, with 10 bases sitting between them. Germline V gene lookup returns CDR1 KGHDR and CDR2 SFDVKD. The CDR3 region is CATSEFWGYEQYF. DNA for the CDR3: TGTGCCACCAGTGAGTTCTGGGGGTACGAGCAGTACTTC.

This clonotype was recorded at least ten times. The chain carries TRBV5-1 and TRBJ2-7; possibly TRBD1 for D (6 bases). In germline, CDR1 is SGHRS, CDR2 YFSETQ. The V and J ends lost 1 base and 2 bases respectively, with 13 bases between them. The CDR3 runs to 15 residues. CDR3 sequence (DNA): TGCGCCAGCAGCTTGAACTCAGGGGCTCCCTACGAGCAGTACTTC. It yields the protein CASSLNSGAPYEQYF.

At least ten counts were recorded for this clonotype. The chain has TRBV19 and TRBJ2-7; the match to TRBD2 covers 11 bases. There are 16 residues in the CDR3. Looked up from germline, CDR1 is LNHDA and CDR2 is SQIVND (reference sequence). Trimming removed 5 bases from V and 6 bases from J; junction bases left unmatched: 12. The CDR3 DNA sequence: TGTGCCAGTAGTGCGGGACTAGCGGAGAACTTGGGCGAGCAGTACTTC. Translated: CASSAGLAENLGEQYF.

V gene TRBV3-1 combines with J gene TRBJ2-7, with 11 nucleotides matching TRBD2. This CDR3 has 14 amino acids. With V trimmed by 4 bases and J by 6 bases, 5 bases remained unmatched. CDR1 and CDR2 (germline): LGHDT, YNNKEL (reference sequence). CDR3 sequence reads: CASSLLGLAGEQYF. CDR3 in DNA: TGTGCCAGCAGCCTACTCGGACTAGCGGGCGAGCAGTACTTC.

This clonotype has ten or more counts. CDR3 protein: CSGGLRRIYEQYF. CDR3 coding DNA: TGCAGCGGTGGACTGAGGAGAATTTACGAGCAGTACTTC. This rearrangement joins TRBV29-1 to TRBJ2-7; D is perhaps TRBD2 (5 bases). This CDR3 has 13 residues. The V gene's germline CDR1 is SQVTM and CDR2 ANQGSEA. Trimming left V 7 bases short and J 4 bases short, with 17 bases between.

Ten or more counts support this clonotype. This chain joins TRBV3-1 and TRBJ1-5; D call uncertain. The germline gives CDR1 LGHDT, CDR2 YNNKEL (reference sequence). The CDR3 runs to 13 residues. Deletions cut 4 bases from V and 10 bases from J, with 14 bases between. The CDR3 bases are TGTGCCAGCAGCCTGACCGATAATGGACCCCAGCATTTT. Protein sequence: CASSLTDNGPQHF.

This clonotype was picked up many times. The J gene is TRBJ1-2, the V gene TRBV7-6, with 7 bases that match TRBD1. J lost 0 bases, V lost 1 base, and 2 bases had no gene match. Germline V gene lookup returns CDR1 SGHVS and CDR2 FNYEAQ. The CDR3 length is 15 residues. This CDR3 is CASSLGTGSNYGYTF. The CDR3 coding sequence is TGTGCCAGCAGCTTAGGGACAGGCTCTAACTATGGCTACACCTTC.

Regarding this clonotype: A much larger clone differs from this one at a single base, so this may be a read error. This CDR3 fails to terminate in the conserved phenylalanine or tryptophan, so it likely reflects a read error. The V gene is TRBV20-1, the J gene TRBJ2-5; TRBD1 aligns across 10 bases. Germline V gene sequence: CDR1 DFQATT, CDR2 SNEGSKA (reference sequence). The CDR3 has 15 residues. Unmatched junction bases numbered 9, after V lost 4 bases and J lost 4 bases. In DNA, the CDR3 is TGCAGTGCTACGACTACCGGGACAGGGGTAGAGACCCAGTACCTC. Translation gives CSATTTGTGVETQYL.

This clonotype was counted ten times or more. V usage is TRBV12-3 or TRBV12-4 and J usage is TRBJ2-5, with D perhaps TRBD2 (6 bases). V gave up 5 bases and J gave up 7 bases, with 14 bases separating them. The CDR3 extends over 13 amino acids. CDR3: CASSLGGYGTQYF. Here the CDR3 DNA reads TGTGCCAGCAGTCTCGGAGGGTACGGGACCCAGTACTTC.

This clonotype has more than one count but fewer than ten. In nucleotides, the CDR3 is TGTGCCACCAGCAGAGCCCTAGGGGGCGCGGGGGGGGAGCAGTACTTC. Its protein product is CATSRALGGAGGEQYF. The V call is TRBV15, the J call TRBJ2-7; 9 bases align to TRBD2. The CDR3 is 16 residues long. Trimming cost V 1 base and J 7 bases; bases outside gene matches: 11. Germline V gene sequence: CDR1 LNHNV, CDR2 YYDKDF (reference sequence).

J is TRBJ1-2 and V is TRBV19; D is possibly TRBD1 (5 bases). This CDR3 spans 15 amino acids. V gave up 5 bases and J gave up 7 bases, with 20 bases separating them. The germline CDR1 and CDR2 sequences are LNHDA and SQIVND (reference sequence). This CDR3 is CASSAQKAGRSGYTF. In DNA form, the CDR3 reads TGTGCCAGTAGTGCCCAAAAGGCAGGGCGGTCTGGCTACACCTTC.

This clonotype was counted many times. V usage is TRBV12-3 or TRBV12-4 and J usage is TRBJ1-1, with 12 bases fitting TRBD1. This CDR3 is built from 16 residues. The junction had 10 bases not matched to a gene; V was cut back by 6 bases and J by 5 bases. The CDR3 DNA reads as TGTGCCAGCAGGGTGGGGACAGGGGGCTTTTGGACTGAAGCTTTCTTT. Translating it yields CASRVGTGGFWTEAFF.

This clonotype was counted ten times or more. This chain joins TRBV20-1 and TRBJ1-2, with a tentative D call TRBD1 (5 bases). This CDR3 region has 10 residues. Germline CDR1 DFQATT, CDR2 SNEGSKA (reference sequence). Trimming removed 7 bases from V and 10 bases from J, with 13 bases in between. The CDR3 DNA is TGCAGTGGGGGGGACGTTGACTACACCTTC. It encodes CSGGDVDYTF.

The genes are TRBV6-5 and TRBJ1-5, with unresolved D. The germline V gene has CDR1 MNHEY and CDR2 SVGAGI. The CDR3 covers 15 residues. The V and J ends lost 4 bases and 0 bases respectively, with 10 bases between them. The CDR3 sequence: CASSLETYSNQPQHF. CDR3 bases: TGTGCCAGCAGTTTGGAGACTTATAGCAATCAGCCCCAGCATTTT.